These 29 T cell receptor beta chains share one sample of origin, sequenced in a study of T cell clonotyping in hematopoietic cell transplantation. Profiled with immunoSEQ multiplex PCR; TCRdb holds only in-frame clones, not every one. The sample lists some 6,000 clones; roughly 89% were seen once. Sequencing used peripheral blood mononuclear cells, obtained 100 days after allogeneic stem cell transplant. Receptors originate from a male patient in his thirties or forties who had an allogeneic stem cell transplant from an unrelated donor, so the T cells may come from the graft donor. Some clones in this sample may be carry-over from other donors' samples.

The chain has TRBV28 and TRBJ1-5; no reliable D call. The germline V gene has CDR1 MDHEN and CDR2 SYDVKM. Trimming cost V 6 bases and J 7 bases, with 13 bases left between them. This CDR3 region has 13 residues. CDR3 protein: CASRSSGGQPQHF. DNA of the CDR3: TGTGCCAGCAGATCCTCGGGTGGACAGCCCCAGCATTTT.

The gene calls are TRBV29-1 and TRBJ1-1, with D possibly TRBD1 on 5 matching bases. The CDR3 is 13 amino acids. Trimming pared 6 bases from V and 7 bases from J, leaving 18 bases between. The V gene's germline CDR1 is SQVTM and CDR2 ANQGSEA. The CDR3 DNA is TGCAGCGTGAAGCAGGCGGGGCAGGGTGAAGCTTTCTTT. Translated, it gives CSVKQAGQGEAFF.

CDR3 in DNA: TGTGCCAGCAGCTTAGAACAGGATCTCTACGAGCAGTACTTC. This translates into CASSLEQDLYEQYF. This sequence joins TRBV7-6 and TRBJ2-7; weak D call: TRBD1 (5 bases). There are 14 residues in the CDR3. V was cut by 1 base and J by 3 bases, with 10 bases left in between. Germline lookup yields CDR1 SGHVS and CDR2 FNYEAQ.

This chain links TRBV5-1 with TRBJ1-1, with a weak D call TRBD1 (6 bases). Trimming pared 7 bases from V and 5 bases from J, leaving 15 bases between. Germline CDR1 SGHRS, CDR2 YFSETQ. The CDR3 runs to 13 residues. CDR3 region: CASVGDIGTEAFF. DNA for the CDR3: TGCGCCAGCGTCGGGGACATCGGGACTGAAGCTTTCTTT.

J is TRBJ1-5 and V is TRBV30; unclear D gene. Germline loops: CDR1 GTSNPN, CDR2 SVGIG (reference sequence). V was pared by 2 bases and J by 3 bases, with 8 bases between. The CDR3 covers 13 residues. The CDR3 loop is CAWSTRYNQPQHF. The DNA for the CDR3 is TGTGCCTGGAGTACCAGATACAATCAGCCCCAGCATTTT.

In the case of this clone: In the same sample, other DNA sequences code for this CDR3. The chain recombines TRBV30 with TRBJ2-5; D ambiguous. The CDR3 totals 11 residues. Between the trimmed V and J ends, which lost 0 bases and 5 bases, there was a span of 4 bases. CDR1 and CDR2 from the germline V gene are GTSNPN and SVGIG (reference sequence). Here the CDR3 DNA reads TGTGCCTGGAGTGTACGGGAGACCCAGTACTTC. This gives the protein CAWSVRETQYF.

This sequence joins TRBV10-3 and TRBJ2-3, with TRBD1 identical over 7 bases. The CDR3 runs 14 residues. Germline lookup yields CDR1 ENHRY and CDR2 SYGVKD. V dropped 7 bases and J dropped 0; count of bases not matched to a gene: 4. CDR3 sequence (DNA): TGTGCCATCAAGGGGGCATTTAGCACAGATACGCAGTATTTT. Residues: CAIKGAFSTDTQYF.

This clone was counted once. The genes are TRBV5-6 and TRBJ2-1, with D unclear. In germline, CDR1 is SGHDT, CDR2 YYEEEE. The V and J ends lost 0 bases and 7 bases respectively, with 5 bases between them. CDR3 length: 12 amino acids. The CDR3 DNA reads as TGTGCCAGCAGCTTGGGAGTGAATGAGCAGTTCTTC. It is translated as CASSLGVNEQFF.

In nucleotides, the CDR3 is TGTGCCAGCAGCTACCTGCGGGGACAGGGTTACGAGCAGTACTTC. Amino acid sequence: CASSYLRGQGYEQYF. The chain has TRBV7-7 and TRBJ2-7; 9 nucleotides match TRBD1. The CDR3 loop spans 15 amino acids. Trimming took 4 bases from V and 4 from J; bases not matched to a gene: 8. CDR1 and CDR2 (germline): SSHAT, FNYEAQ (reference sequence).

The chain employs TRBV6-5 and TRBJ2-7; 11 bases line up with TRBD2. The CDR3 is made up of 14 amino acids. CDR1 MNHEY and CDR2 SVGAGI come from the germline V gene. J gave up 3 bases and V 6 bases, and 4 bases lay outside the gene matches. CDR3 coding DNA: TGTGCCAGCAGCCTACTAGCGGGGGACTACGAGCAGTACTTC. Its protein product is CASSLLAGDYEQYF.

The V and J genes are TRBV5-1 and TRBJ1-1; maybe TRBD1 (6 bases). V lost 4 bases and J lost 11, with 18 bases in between. Germline CDR1 SGHRS, CDR2 YFSETQ. This CDR3 is built from 13 residues. The CDR3 sequence: CASSDLQGNDAFF. As DNA, the CDR3 is TGCGCCAGCAGCGACCTACAGGGCAATGACGCTTTCTTT.

V and J are TRBV29-1 and TRBJ2-1; TRBD2 matches at 11 bases. The germline CDR1 and CDR2 sequences are SQVTM and ANQGSEA. The V gene end was trimmed by 4 bases and the J gene end by 7 bases; junction bases not matched to a gene: 9. CDR3 length equals 15 residues. Here the CDR3 reads CSVVTSGGHGNEQFF. CDR3 nucleotide sequence: TGCAGCGTTGTAACTAGCGGGGGCCACGGAAATGAGCAGTTCTTC.

This chain joins TRBV28 and TRBJ1-4; a possible D gene is TRBD1 (6 bases). In germline, CDR1 is MDHEN, CDR2 SYDVKM. V lost 3 bases and J lost 4, with 12 bases in between. There are 15 residues in the CDR3. CDR3 DNA: TGTGCCAGCAGTTTTGTACAGGGCAGTAATGAAAAACTGTTTTTT. It translates to CASSFVQGSNEKLFF.

The rearrangement links TRBV29-1 to TRBJ1-4; 8 bases match TRBD1. Trimming at V came to 4 bases and at J to 4 bases, leaving 8 bases not matched to a gene. The germline V gene has CDR1 SQVTM and CDR2 ANQGSEA. The CDR3 has 15 amino acids. In nucleotides, the CDR3 is TGCAGCGTTGCCGGCGGCGACAGGGGTAATGAAAAACTGTTTTTT. The encoded protein is CSVAGGDRGNEKLFF. The whole variable domain, filled in from reference TRBV29-1 and TRBJ1-4, reads SAVISQKPSRDICQRGTSLTIQCQVDSQVTMMFWYRQQPGQSLTLIATANQGSEATYESGFVIDKFPISRPNLTFSTLTVSNMSPEDSSIYLCSVAGGDRGNEKLFFGSGTQLSVL.

The sample holds one count of this clone. V usage is TRBV6-5 and J usage is TRBJ1-6; D unresolved. This CDR3 has 15 amino acids. Germline V gene lookup returns CDR1 MNHEY and CDR2 SVGAGI. V was trimmed by 6 bases and J by 8 bases, leaving 17 bases between them. Here the CDR3 DNA reads TGTGCCAGCAGCCCCCTTGAGGGTTCTCATTCACCCCTCCACTTT. Protein product: CASSPLEGSHSPLHF.

The chain links TRBV6-5 to TRBJ1-1; D not resolved. V gave up 0 bases and J gave up 0 bases, with 5 bases separating them. CDR1 and CDR2 (germline): MNHEY, SVGAGI. This CDR3 region has 14 residues. CDR3 protein: CASSYSALNTEAFF. In nucleotides, the CDR3 is TGTGCCAGCAGTTACTCGGCACTGAACACTGAAGCTTTCTTT.

J is TRBJ2-7 and V is TRBV13; no reliable D call. Trimming stripped 0 bases from V and 2 bases from J, with 8 bases between. CDR1 and CDR2 (germline): PRHDT, FYEKMQ (reference sequence). This CDR3 has 14 amino acids. CDR3 in amino acids: CASSLGTPAYEQYF. The DNA of the CDR3 is TGTGCCAGCAGCTTAGGGACGCCTGCCTACGAGCAGTACTTC.

The chain's CDR3 is CASNPTLRRGRTGELFF. DNA for the CDR3: TGTGCCAGCAACCCTACCCTGAGGAGGGGACGAACCGGGGAGCTGTTTTTT. This chain uses TRBV21-1 with TRBJ2-2; TRBD2, as called in the table, went unchecked against the DNA. TRBV21-1 is described as a pseudogene. This CDR3 has 17 amino acids.

The rearrangement uses TRBV28 and TRBJ2-2; D gene ambiguous. V shed 5 bases and J shed 9 bases, with 10 bases lying between them. CDR3 length: 12 residues. Germline loops: CDR1 MDHEN, CDR2 SYDVKM. The CDR3 nucleotides are TGTGCCAGCAGTCCTTCCTTCCGGGAGCTGTTTTTT. Amino acids: CASSPSFRELFF. Full variable domain (outside the CDR3, taken from reference TRBV28 and TRBJ2-2): DVKVTQSSRYLVKRTGEKVFLECVQDMDHENMFWYRQDPGLGLRLIYFSYDVKMKEKGDIPEGYSVSREKKERFSLILESASTNQTSMYLCASSPSFRELFFGEGSRLTVL.

The V gene is TRBV30, the J gene TRBJ1-5; 11 nucleotides match TRBD1. The CDR3 covers 16 residues. V lost 0 bases, J lost 6 bases, and 7 bases stayed unmatched. Germline lookup yields CDR1 GTSNPN and CDR2 SVGIG (reference sequence). The CDR3 DNA reads as TGTGCCTGGAGTGTATCCCGGACAGGGGGCTTTCAGCCCCAGCATTTT. Its protein product is CAWSVSRTGGFQPQHF. Full variable domain (remainder filled in from reference TRBV30 and TRBJ1-5): SQTIHQWPATLVQPVGSPLSLECTVEGTSNPNLYWYRQAAGRGLQLLFYSVGIGQISSEVPQNLSASRPQDRQFILSSKKLLLSDSGFYLCAWSVSRTGGFQPQHFGDGTRLSIL.

The chain employs TRBV2 and TRBJ2-1; no definite D call. Germline CDR1 reads SNHLY; CDR2 reads FYNNEI. The CDR3 spans 14 residues. Trimming stripped 1 base from V and 4 bases from J, with 8 bases between. The CDR3 DNA reads as TGTGCCAGCAGTGAAGTCGATGGATACAATGAGCAGTTCTTC. As protein: CASSEVDGYNEQFF.

The chain has TRBV25-1 and TRBJ1-2; D gene ambiguous. Germline-derived CDR1 and CDR2 are MGHDK and SYGVNS. The CDR3 contains 14 residues. V lost 1 base to trimming and J lost 0 bases, with 6 bases between them. In nucleotides, the CDR3 is TGTGCCAGCAGTGAATTGAGCCCTAACTATGGCTACACCTTC. This sequence encodes CASSELSPNYGYTF.

The genes are TRBV25-1 and TRBJ2-7; D is unclear. The V gene lost 5 bases and the J gene lost 6 bases, with 11 bases spanning the gap. CDR1 and CDR2 (germline): MGHDK, SYGVNS. There are 12 residues in the CDR3. Here the CDR3 reads CASSLLVGEQYF. The CDR3 DNA sequence: TGTGCCAGCAGTTTATTAGTAGGCGAGCAGTACTTC.

The V call is TRBV5-1, the J call TRBJ1-2; a possible D gene is TRBD1 (6 bases). V was clipped by 0 bases and J by 12 bases, with 15 bases between them. Germline V gene lookup returns CDR1 SGHRS and CDR2 YFSETQ. This CDR3 is 13 amino acids long. The CDR3 loop is CASSLDSGAGHTF. CDR3 nucleotides: TGCGCCAGCAGCTTGGATTCGGGGGCCGGCCACACCTTC.

J is TRBJ1-1 and V is TRBV30; a possible D gene is TRBD1 (6 bases). The CDR3 totals 15 residues. Germline V gives CDR1 GTSNPN, CDR2 SVGIG (reference sequence). V lost 5 bases and J lost 2, with 18 bases in between. The CDR3 protein is CAWVKGVRFNTEAFF. The CDR3, as DNA: TGTGCCTGGGTCAAGGGGGTGAGGTTTAACACTGAAGCTTTCTTT. The full variable domain, completed using reference TRBV30 and TRBJ1-1, is SQTIHQWPATLVQPVGSPLSLECTVEGTSNPNLYWYRQAAGRGLQLLFYSVGIGQISSEVPQNLSASRPQDRQFILSSKKLLLSDSGFYLCAWVKGVRFNTEAFFGQGTRLTVV.

The V gene is TRBV19, the J gene TRBJ1-2; 7 bases are a match to TRBD1. V shed 6 bases and J 2 bases; nucleotides not matched to a gene: 6. Germline lookup yields CDR1 LNHDA and CDR2 SQIVND (reference sequence). This CDR3 is 14 amino acids long. CDR3 DNA: TGTGCCAGTAGCCCGACAGGGAGAAACTATGGCTACACCTTC. Translating gives CASSPTGRNYGYTF. The whole variable domain, filled in from reference TRBV19 and TRBJ1-2, reads DGGITQSPKYLFRKEGQNVTLSCEQNLNHDAMYWYRQDPGQGLRLIYYSQIVNDFQKGDIAEGYSVSREKKESFPLTVTSAQKNPTAFYLCASSPTGRNYGYTFGSGTRLTVV.

V usage is TRBV6-1 and J usage is TRBJ2-7; a possible D gene is TRBD2 (6 bases). Germline CDR1 reads MNHNS; CDR2 reads SASEGT. The length of the CDR3 is 15 residues. Trimming cost V 0 bases and J 0 bases, with 9 bases left between them. CDR3 protein: CASSEAAGSSYEQYF. CDR3 DNA: TGTGCCAGCAGTGAAGCTGCGGGGAGCTCCTACGAGCAGTACTTC.

This clone was seen more than once but under ten times. The rearrangement uses TRBV7-2 and TRBJ1-6, with D hard to call. There are 13 residues in the CDR3. CDR1 SGHTA and CDR2 FQGNSA come from the germline V gene. The V and J ends lost 2 bases and 6 bases respectively, with 5 bases between them. In nucleotides, the CDR3 is TGTGCCAGCAGCTTACTTGGTAATTCACCCCTCCACTTT. Translated: CASSLLGNSPLHF.

The chain links TRBV7-8 to TRBJ2-7; D perhaps matches TRBD2 (5 bases). The germline V gene has CDR1 SGHVS and CDR2 FQNEAQ. This CDR3 has 13 amino acids. Trimming pared 4 bases from V and 3 bases from J, leaving 10 bases between. The CDR3 coding sequence is TGTGCCAGCAGCTGGGAGACACTCTACGAGCAGTACTTC. It encodes CASSWETLYEQYF.